This T cell receptor beta chain was identified during a study of cytomegalovirus exposure and HLA in healthy donors. General observations from the study: A few V segments could not be told apart, such as TRBV6-2 and TRBV6-3, and were left out.

Both 60 Vbeta primers and 13 Jbeta primers went into the PCR. Clones were read by immunoSEQ multiplex PCR, and TCRdb kept only the in-frame ones, dropping some. This repertoire includes 45,000 to 60,000 clones. The CDR3 is 15 residues long. In germline, CDR1 is SEHNR, CDR2 FQNEAQ (reference sequence). The V end lost 1 base, the J end lost 6 bases, and 16 bases lay between the germline ends. To note about this clone: Its target is unknown.

Sequences were obtained from PBMCs. The receptor was isolated from a male donor in good health and CMV-seronegative. The chain combines TRBV7-9 with TRBJ2-7, with D possibly matching TRBD1 (6 bases). The CDR3 sequence: CASSLDTGSRREQYF. The CDR3 DNA follows: TGTGCCAGCAGCTTAGATACAGGGTCAAGGCGCGAGCAGTACTTC.